A selection of T cell receptor beta chains follows, all from one sample in a study of T-cell reconstitution after alpha-beta-depleted transplantation in children. TCRdb re-analysed the PCR reads in MiXCR, keeping a single row per CDR3 protein. The sample comprises 450,000 to 600,000 distinct CDR3 sequences, more than 9% of which are singletons, and about 2.1% rests with the top ten. Sequenced material: PBMCs, taken before TCRalphabeta/CD19-depleted stem cell transplant. All receptors derive from a child aged 2 to 10 with inherited bone marrow failure, due to receive a stem cell transplant. Each CDR3 is given with its conserved first and last residue. Each record gives: CDR3 protein, CDR3 DNA, D gene, V gene, J gene, clone size. D genes are given only for firm matches. Clone size is stated in some rows and not others, as once, few, many or a class when expanded.

CASSERPSGIGSYEQYF	TGTGCCAGCAGTGAGAGGCCTAGCGGGATTGGGTCCTACGAGCAGTACTTC	TRBD2	TRBV2	TRBJ2-7	.
CASSPQRDFTDTQYF	TGTGCCAGCAGTCCCCAGCGGGATTTCACAGATACGCAGTATTTT	TRBD2	TRBV27	TRBJ2-3	many
CAWSVGTNYGYTF	TGTGCCTGGAGTGTCGGGACTAACTATGGCTACACCTTC	.	TRBV30	TRBJ1-2	many
CAISESHLAGAYNEQFF	TGTGCCATCAGTGAGTCCCATCTAGCGGGAGCCTACAATGAGCAGTTCTTC	TRBD2	TRBV10-3	TRBJ2-1	few
CASSLGGEDNEQFF	TGTGCCAGCAGCCTCGGAGGGGAGGACAATGAGCAGTTCTTC	.	TRBV28	TRBJ2-1	many
CATSGYLSNEQFF	TGTGCCACCAGCGGCTACCTCAGCAATGAGCAGTTCTTC	.	TRBV15	TRBJ2-1	few
CASSLLGSGFKQFF	TGTGCCAGCAGCTTATTAGGCTCAGGGTTCAAGCAGTTCTTC	.	TRBV11-2	TRBJ2-1	many
CAISAPSGRANSPFSPEQFF	TGTGCCATCAGTGCCCCTAGCGGGAGGGCCAATTCCCCTTTTTCCCCTGAGCAGTTCTTC	TRBD2	TRBV10-3	TRBJ2-1	few
CATSRLAGEGEQYF	TGTGCCACCAGCAGACTAGCGGGAGAGGGAGAGCAGTACTTC	TRBD2	TRBV15	TRBJ2-7	many
CASSWTGLGYEQYF	TGTGCCAGCAGCTGGACAGGGTTAGGCTACGAGCAGTACTTC	TRBD1	TRBV5-6	TRBJ2-7	.
CASRGGLWETQYF	TGCGCCAGCAGAGGAGGGCTTTGGGAGACCCAGTACTTC	.	TRBV5-1	TRBJ2-5	few
CASRAVPVYEQYF	TGTGCCAGCAGAGCTGTACCGGTCTACGAGCAGTACTTC	.	TRBV5-5	TRBJ2-7	few
CASSLELWLGSFSYEQYF	TGTGCCAGCAGTCTTGAACTTTGGTTAGGATCGTTCAGCTACGAGCAGTACTTC	.	TRBV28	TRBJ2-7	many
CASSPGLAGVKETQYF	TGTGCCAGCAGTCCGGGACTAGCGGGAGTTAAAGAGACCCAGTACTTC	TRBD2	TRBV12-3/TRBV12-4	TRBJ2-5	.
CSVEVQTADTQYF	TGCAGCGTTGAAGTCCAGACCGCAGATACGCAGTATTTT	.	TRBV29-1	TRBJ2-3	many
CAISIFGSDRRDTQYF	TGTGCCATCAGTATTTTTGGGTCGGATCGACGAGATACGCAGTATTTT	.	TRBV10-3	TRBJ2-3	many
CASSFQRGHTGELFF	TGTGCCAGCAGTTTCCAGCGGGGACACACCGGGGAGCTGTTTTTT	TRBD2	TRBV6-5	TRBJ2-2	many
CASIQGTQPQHF	TGCGCCAGCATCCAGGGGACTCAGCCCCAGCATTTT	.	TRBV5-1	TRBJ1-5	many
CASSVGGGHNEQFF	TGTGCCAGCAGTGTGGGGGGGGGCCACAATGAGCAGTTCTTC	.	TRBV2	TRBJ2-1	many
CASSFGGSLQETQYF	TGTGCCAGCAGCTTCGGTGGATCCCTCCAAGAGACCCAGTACTTC	.	TRBV5-4	TRBJ2-5	.
CSARDKGASTGELFF	TGCAGTGCTAGAGATAAGGGGGCGAGCACCGGGGAGCTGTTTTTT	TRBD1	TRBV20-1	TRBJ2-2	many
CASRPSGATEAFF	TGTGCCAGCAGGCCCTCGGGTGCCACTGAAGCTTTCTTT	.	TRBV14	TRBJ1-1	many
CASSFRGSGSRETQYF	TGTGCCAGCAGTTTCAGGGGTAGCGGGAGTCGAGAGACCCAGTACTTC	TRBD2	TRBV12-3/TRBV12-4	TRBJ2-5	.
CASSFEGYPFNEQFF	TGTGCCAGCAGTTTCGAGGGATATCCCTTTAATGAGCAGTTCTTC	.	TRBV27	TRBJ2-1	many
CASSLVGRFGYEQYF	TGTGCCAGCAGCTTGGTGGGTAGATTCGGCTACGAGCAGTACTTC	.	TRBV5-5	TRBJ2-7	many
CASSFVAGGSYEQYF	TGTGCCAGCAGCTTCGTAGCGGGCGGCTCCTACGAGCAGTACTTC	TRBD2	TRBV7-2	TRBJ2-7	many
CASSWPVRDAEAFF	TGTGCCAGCAGTTGGCCGGTCCGGGACGCTGAAGCTTTCTTT	.	TRBV6-2/TRBV6-3	TRBJ1-1	many
CASSLVPGVNTEAFF	TGTGCCAGCAGCTTAGTCCCGGGGGTGAACACTGAAGCTTTCTTT	.	TRBV7-9	TRBJ1-1	many
CASSPGTRGPDTQYF	TGTGCCAGCAGCCCCGGGACCCGAGGCCCAGATACGCAGTATTTT	.	TRBV7-2	TRBJ2-3	many
CASSDIGVIVDTQYF	TGTGCCAGCTCAGACATTGGGGTCATCGTAGATACGCAGTATTTT	.	TRBV18	TRBJ2-3	.
CSGRGLAGPNTGELFF	TGCAGTGGCAGGGGACTAGCGGGGCCGAACACCGGGGAGCTGTTTTTT	TRBD2	TRBV20-1	TRBJ2-2	few
CASSLRLAGGNEQFF	TGTGCCAGCAGCTTACGCCTAGCGGGAGGGAATGAGCAGTTCTTC	TRBD2	TRBV7-2	TRBJ2-1	many
CSARAGGPEKLFF	TGCAGTGCTAGAGCCGGGGGTCCTGAAAAACTGTTTTTT	.	TRBV20-1	TRBJ1-4	.
CASSLERGPSNEKLFF	TGTGCCAGCAGTTTAGAAAGGGGGCCGTCTAATGAAAAACTGTTTTTT	TRBD1	TRBV27	TRBJ1-4	many
CASSLGRGNPHGYTF	TGTGCCAGCAGCTTAGGACGGGGCAACCCCCATGGCTACACCTTC	.	TRBV7-9	TRBJ1-2	many
CATSRGAGTFTWEQYF	TGTGCCACCAGCAGAGGAGCCGGGACTTTCACTTGGGAGCAGTACTTC	.	TRBV15	TRBJ2-7	many
CASSLEVNTEAFF	TGTGCCAGCAGCTTAGAGGTGAACACTGAAGCTTTCTTT	.	TRBV7-9	TRBJ1-1	many